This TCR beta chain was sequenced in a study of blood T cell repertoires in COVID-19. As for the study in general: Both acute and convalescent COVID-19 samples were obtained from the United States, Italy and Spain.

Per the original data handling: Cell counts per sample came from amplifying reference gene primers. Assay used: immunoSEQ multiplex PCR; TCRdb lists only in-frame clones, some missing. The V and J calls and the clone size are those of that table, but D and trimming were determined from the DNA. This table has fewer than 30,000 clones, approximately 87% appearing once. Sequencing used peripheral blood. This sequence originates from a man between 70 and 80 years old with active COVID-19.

The CDR3 DNA follows: TGTGCCAGCAGTCGCGATGTAGGGGGCACTGAAGCTTTCTTT. This translates into CASSRDVGGTEAFF. V and J are TRBV28 and TRBJ1-1; D may be TRBD1 (6 bases). The CDR3 has 14 amino acids. The V gene lost 5 bases and the J gene lost 4 bases, with 14 bases spanning the gap. The germline CDR1 and CDR2 sequences are MDHEN and SYDVKM.